The clone carrying this TCR beta chain is labeled medium-sized based on frequency. Its antigen remains unidentified. Carrying UMI labels, the TRB cDNA libraries were prepared through 5' RACE. TCRdb reprocessed the 5' RACE reads and reports one entry per CDR3 protein, with no DNA. This sample's clone table lists about 6,700 distinct CDR3 sequences. Naive CD8+ T cells had a CD45RO-CCR7+CD27+CD95- phenotype. The sample is drawn from a study of CXCR3-negative and CXCR3-positive naive CD8 T cells. Points from the study as a whole: For naive cells, CXCR3-negative and CXCR3-positive subsets had similar TRBV-TRBJ usage; for memory cells, usage differed. The study found comparably high diversity in both naive subsets and much lower diversity in memory CD8+ cells.

This CDR3 spans 16 amino acids. Germline assignment: CDR1 SGHKS and CDR2 YYEKEE (reference sequence). The chain recombines TRBV5-5 with TRBJ1-1; TCRdb proposes TRBD1, but this gene call is untestable without DNA. The receptor was isolated from a human donor in good health. Some clones in this sample may be carry-over from other donors' samples. Sequencing input: naive CXCR3- CD8+ T cells from blood. Subset in this sample: CD45RO-CCR7+CD27+CD95- naive CD8+ T cells lacking CXCR3 (TNR3-). The CDR3 protein is CASSGTGGVWSTEAFF.